This TCR beta chain was sequenced during a study of blood T cell repertoires in COVID-19. Across the whole study: Samples of COVID-19 (acute and convalescent) were obtained from the United States, Italy and Spain. Sources were T cells, B-cell-depleted T cells, or PBMCs; the material itself was cDNA or gDNA.

This CDR3 has 15 residues. Germline V gene sequence: CDR1 SGHTA, CDR2 FQGNSA. Trimming took 2 bases from V and 7 from J, leaving 12 bases between them. In the original workflow: Counts of nucleated cells, estimated from reference gene primer amplification, were obtained. Clones were sequenced by immunoSEQ multiplex PCR, and TCRdb holds only the in-frame ones, with some missing. That table gives V, J and clone size, and the DNA gave D and trimming. The sample shows 200,000 to 300,000 clones, 70% to 90% of them seen only once. The clonotype comes from a man aged 55 to 70 with acute or convalescent COVID-19. Sequencing input: peripheral blood. The V gene is TRBV7-2, the J gene TRBJ1-6, with D maybe TRBD1 (5 bases). The CDR3 DNA sequence: TGTGCCAGCAGCTTAAGGGGCAATCGGAATTCACCCCTCCACTTT. Its protein product is CASSLRGNRNSPLHF.